A single sample is the source of the 22 T cell receptor beta chains below, sequenced in a study of T cells in Graves' hyperthyroidism and ophthalmopathy. Amplification yielded TCR beta CDR3 regions, with RNA transcripts as the source. The HTBI primer set drove a first-round RT-PCR of the TCR CDR3. MiXCR was run by TCRdb on the multiplex PCR reads, yielding one entry per CDR3 protein. The sample has around 190,000 distinct CDR3 sequences, about a sixth seen once; the top ten hold about 50%. Material: blood. The receptor source for this set is a woman between 45 and 60 years old with Graves' hyperthyroidism.

Ten or more counts support this clonotype. The genes are TRBV28 and TRBJ1-2; perhaps TRBD1 as D (5 bases). CDR1 and CDR2 (germline): MDHEN, SYDVKM. This CDR3 has 14 residues. Trimming shortened V by 6 bases and J by 6 bases, and 17 bases separated the two germline ends. The CDR3 protein is CASRTSGAIHGYTF. DNA of the CDR3: TGTGCCAGCAGGACCTCCGGGGCCATTCATGGCTACACCTTC.

This clonotype was seen ten or more times. The J gene is TRBJ1-1, the V gene TRBV9; D perhaps matches TRBD1 (6 bases). This CDR3 contains 20 residues. V shed 3 bases and J shed 1 base, with 28 bases lying between them. The germline V gene encodes CDR1 SGDLS and CDR2 YYNGEE. CDR3 coding DNA: TGTGCCAGCAGCGAACCAACGACGTCCCGGGACAAGGCGGGGAACACTGAAGCTTTCTTT. It is translated as CASSEPTTSRDKAGNTEAFF.

The chain combines TRBV5-1 with TRBJ1-3; 7 nucleotides align to TRBD1. Germline V CDR1 and CDR2: SGHRS, YFSETQ. After removal of 4 bases from V and 3 bases from J, the junction contained 13 bases not matched to a gene. There are 17 residues in the CDR3. As DNA, the CDR3 is TGCGCCAGCAGCATACGTTTTAGGGACAGCGGTGGAAACACCATATATTTT. Translating it yields CASSIRFRDSGGNTIYF.

The chain links TRBV5-1 to TRBJ2-7; 8 bases are a match to TRBD2. This CDR3 region has 16 residues. The V segment lost 4 bases and the J segment 2 bases; nucleotides outside the gene matches: 11. Germline values: CDR1 SGHRS, CDR2 YFSETQ. CDR3 in amino acids: CASSPPGGGDTYEQYF. CDR3 sequence (DNA): TGCGCCAGCAGCCCCCCGGGAGGGGGGGATACCTACGAGCAGTACTTC.

This clonotype was seen only a few times. The rearrangement joins TRBV28 to TRBJ1-5; D call uncertain. Trimming left V 8 bases short and J 2 bases short, with 16 bases between. This CDR3 has 15 amino acids. Germline V lookup: CDR1 MDHEN, CDR2 SYDVKM. CDR3 sequence (DNA): TGTGCCAGCGGAATCCGGGCAAGGGGCAATCAGCCCCAGCATTTT. This codes for CASGIRARGNQPQHF.

This clonotype was recorded at least ten times. The chain couples TRBV2 to TRBJ1-1; D perhaps matches TRBD1 (5 bases). The germline V and J ends were trimmed by 7 bases and 1 base, with 10 bases remaining between them. The germline V gene has CDR1 SNHLY and CDR2 FYNNEI. The CDR3 has 13 amino acids. The CDR3 DNA follows: TGTGCCAGCAAGTCAACAGGGAACACTGAAGCTTTCTTT. Protein sequence: CASKSTGNTEAFF.

This clonotype has only a few counts. The V call is TRBV7-8, the J call TRBJ1-5, with D perhaps TRBD1 (5 bases). CDR3 length: 16 amino acids. Germline V gene sequence: CDR1 SGHVS, CDR2 FQNEAQ. Trimming stripped 5 bases from V and 10 bases from J, with 24 bases between. DNA of the CDR3: TGTGCCAGCAGCCTTATTACACAGGTCGAGGTTGTCCCCCAGCATTTT. It codes for CASSLITQVEVVPQHF. The full variable domain, rest sourced from reference TRBV7-8 and TRBJ1-5, is GAGVSQSPRYKVAKRGQDVALRCDPISGHVSLFWYQQALGQGPEFLTYFQNEAQLDKSGLPSDRFFAERPEGSVSTLKIQRTQQEDSAVYLCASSLITQVEVVPQHFGDGTRLSIL.

The table lists this clonotype with many counts. The J gene is TRBJ1-4, the V gene TRBV20-1; perhaps TRBD1 as D (6 bases). Trimming removed 5 bases from V and 0 bases from J, with 16 bases in between. The CDR3 runs 16 residues. Germline V gene sequence: CDR1 DFQATT, CDR2 SNEGSKA (reference sequence). DNA for the CDR3: TGCAGTGCTCGAAGTTATTCAGGGGCAACTAATGAAAAACTGTTTTTT. It yields the protein CSARSYSGATNEKLFF.

The chain carries TRBV2 and TRBJ2-2, with D possibly being TRBD1 (5 bases). The CDR3 runs to 15 residues. The V and J ends lost 6 bases and 4 bases respectively, with 15 bases between them. Per the germline V gene, CDR1 is SNHLY and CDR2 is FYNNEI. As DNA, the CDR3 is TGTGCCAGCAGCGTGGAACAGGTGATCACCGGGGAGCTGTTTTTT. Amino acids: CASSVEQVITGELFF.

The chain has TRBV20-1 and TRBJ1-6, with D maybe TRBD1 (5 bases). Germline V gives CDR1 DFQATT, CDR2 SNEGSKA (reference sequence). This CDR3 is 14 amino acids long. Trimming removed 2 bases at V and 7 bases at J, with 12 bases between. Here the CDR3 DNA reads TGCAGTGCTAGATTAGCGGGGGGGAATTCACCCCTCCACTTT. It specifies CSARLAGGNSPLHF.

At least ten counts were recorded for this clonotype. V gene TRBV7-9 combines with J gene TRBJ2-1; no clear D. The CDR3 length is 17 residues. Deletions cut 4 bases from V and 2 bases from J, with 18 bases between. Germline CDR1 is SEHNR and CDR2 is FQNEAQ (reference sequence). The chain's CDR3 is CASSSGTSVTTYNEQFF. The CDR3 bases are TGTGCCAGCAGCTCCGGAACCAGCGTCACCACCTACAATGAGCAGTTCTTC.

Concerning this clonotype itself: A read error may explain this, as a much larger clone is one base away. The V and J genes are TRBV10-3 and TRBJ1-1, with D perhaps TRBD1 (5 bases). The CDR3 has 13 residues. Germline assignment: CDR1 ENHRY and CDR2 SYGVKD. V was shortened by 6 bases and J by 0 bases, with 8 bases between the two germline ends. CDR3 sequence: CAIRTTVNTEAFF. CDR3 nucleotide sequence: TGTGCCATCAGAACGACAGTGAACACTGAAGCTTTCTTT.

This clonotype came up many times. The CDR3 loop is CASSLFLRQAEQYF. The CDR3 DNA reads as TGTGCCAGCAGTTTGTTTCTCCGTCAAGCCGAGCAGTACTTC. The chain recombines TRBV28 with TRBJ2-7; the D is unclear. The germline V gene encodes CDR1 MDHEN and CDR2 SYDVKM. The CDR3 spans 14 residues. Trimming cost V 3 bases and J 6 bases, with 15 bases left between them.

This clonotype was observed many times. The chain uses TRBV12-3 or TRBV12-4 and TRBJ2-7, with a possible D match to TRBD1 (5 bases). V was clipped by 5 bases and J by 5 bases, with 13 bases between them. The CDR3 is made up of 13 amino acids. CDR3 nucleotides: TGTGCCAGCAGTAGGGGAAGAGATGACGAGCAGTACTTC. This codes for CASSRGRDDEQYF.

V is TRBV7-2 and J is TRBJ1-3, with D possibly TRBD1 on 6 matching bases. Germline V gene data show CDR1 as SGHTA and CDR2 as FQGNSA. CDR3 length: 16 residues. The V end lost 5 bases, the J end lost 4 bases, and 18 bases lay between the germline ends. The CDR3: CASSPGGGRRGNTIYF. The CDR3 nucleotides read TGTGCCAGCAGCCCGGGGGGGGGGCGACGAGGAAACACCATATATTTT.

Only a few counts were recorded for this clonotype. The CDR3 nucleotides read TGTGCCAGCAGCTTGCGGTGGGAGACCCAGTACTTC. This encodes CASSLRWETQYF. The genes are TRBV7-2 and TRBJ2-5; D not certain. Trimming removed 3 bases from V and 5 bases from J, with 7 bases in between. Germline CDR1 reads SGHTA; CDR2 reads FQGNSA. The CDR3 length is 12 residues.

The chain combines TRBV11-3 with TRBJ2-1; D unclear. There are 13 residues in the CDR3. Germline CDR1 and CDR2: SGHNT and YENEEA. Trimming shortened V by 1 base and J by 5 bases, and 6 bases separated the two germline ends. DNA of the CDR3: TGTGCCAGCAGCTTAGTTTCAGACAATGAGCAGTTCTTC. It encodes CASSLVSDNEQFF. Using reference TRBV11-3 and TRBJ2-1 for the parts outside the CDR3, the full variable domain is EAGVVQSPRYKIIEKKQPVAFWCNPISGHNTLYWYLQNLGQGPELLIRYENEEAVDDSQLPKDRFSAERLKGVDSTLKIQPAELGDSAVYLCASSLVSDNEQFFGPGTRLTVL.

This clonotype was seen many times. The V gene is TRBV7-8, the J gene TRBJ2-6, with no clear D. The germline V gene encodes CDR1 SGHVS and CDR2 FQNEAQ. The CDR3 has 21 residues. Deletions cut 1 base from V and 0 bases from J, with 22 bases between. The CDR3 sequence: CASSLGDTPKAKGSGANVLTF. The CDR3 coding sequence is TGTGCCAGCAGCTTAGGGGATACTCCCAAAGCTAAGGGCTCTGGGGCCAACGTCCTGACTTTC.

This clonotype is a singleton in its sample. A clone one base away is much larger, so this may be a read error. The CDR3 nucleotides are TGCGCCAGCAGCCGGGGCGGGGGCAATCAGCCCCAGCATTTT. Its protein product is CASSRGGGNQPQHF. V usage is TRBV5-1 and J usage is TRBJ1-5; D might be TRBD1 (5 bases). Germline CDR1 reads SGHRS; CDR2 reads YFSETQ. The CDR3 length is 14 residues. Trimming took 4 bases from V and 2 from J, leaving 10 bases between them. Variable domain in full (rest from reference TRBV5-1 and TRBJ1-5): KAGVTQTPRYLIKTRGQQVTLSCSPISGHRSVSWYQQTPGQGLQFLFEYFSETQRNKGNFPGRFSGRQFSNSRSEMNVSTLELGDSALYLCASSRGGGNQPQHFGDGTRLSIL.

In its sample, this clonotype was seen a few times. Here the CDR3 reads CSAGFSYQETQYF. The CDR3, as DNA: TGCAGCGCCGGATTCAGCTACCAAGAGACCCAGTACTTC. The V and J genes are TRBV29-1 and TRBJ2-5, with D unresolved. CDR1 is SQVTM and CDR2 is ANQGSEA in the germline V gene. CDR3 length: 13 amino acids. The V and J ends lost 7 bases and 0 bases respectively, with 12 bases between them. Full variable domain (rest looked up from reference TRBV29-1 and TRBJ2-5): SAVISQKPSRDICQRGTSLTIQCQVDSQVTMMFWYRQQPGQSLTLIATANQGSEATYESGFVIDKFPISRPNLTFSTLTVSNMSPEDSSIYLCSAGFSYQETQYFGPGTRLLVL.

This clonotype has just a few counts. The chain joins TRBV28 to TRBJ1-5; D is ambiguous. The CDR3 is 15 residues long. Looked up from germline, CDR1 is MDHEN and CDR2 is SYDVKM. V lost 2 bases and J 0 bases, leaving 8 bases between the germline ends. This CDR3 is CASSLEGFSNQPQHF. For the CDR3, the DNA is TGTGCCAGCAGTTTAGAAGGGTTTAGCAATCAGCCCCAGCATTTT.

This clonotype was seen many times. The chain has TRBV6-1 and TRBJ1-2; D call uncertain. V was cut by 7 bases and J by 4 bases, with 16 bases left in between. The CDR3 totals 14 residues. From germline, CDR1 is MNHNS and CDR2 SASEGT. CDR3 DNA: TGTGCCAGCACCTATGACCTTGGAGGCTATGGCTACACCTTC. Translated: CASTYDLGGYGYTF.